The sequence of this TCR beta chain was determined in a study of blood T cell repertoires in COVID-19. Germline V gene lookup returns CDR1 SQVTM and CDR2 ANQGSEA. V lost 1 base, J lost 3 bases, and 6 bases stayed unmatched. This CDR3 has 16 amino acids. Authors' processing steps: From reference gene primer amplification, estimates of nucleated cell counts were derived. Sequencing used immunoSEQ multiplex PCR; TCRdb keeps in-frame clones, though not all of them. For V, J and clone size, that table is used; D and trimming come from the DNA. The sample shows some 78,000 clones, about nine tenths of them seen only once.

The chain links TRBV29-1 to TRBJ2-1; 10 bases fit TRBD2. This clonotype was sampled from a man in his 70s with active or convalescent COVID-19. What was sequenced was peripheral blood. CDR3 loop: CSVEGLAGASYNEQFF. For the CDR3, the DNA is TGCAGCGTTGAAGGGCTAGCGGGGGCTAGCTACAATGAGCAGTTCTTC.